This T cell receptor (beta chain) is drawn from a study of blood T cell repertoires in COVID-19. Overall study context: Acute-phase and convalescent COVID-19 samples originated in the United States, Italy and Spain. PBMCs, B-cell-depleted T cells, or T cells provided the cDNA or gDNA that made up the material.

The table came from immunoSEQ multiplex PCR; TCRdb's copy has only in-frame clones and leaves some out. The sample contains 250,000 or so clones, less than 90% of which appear only once. This CDR3 comprises 15 residues. The ends were cut back, 1 base at V and 5 bases at J, with 12 bases in the middle. Germline loops: CDR1 MRHNA, CDR2 SNTAGT. Material: peripheral blood. J is TRBJ2-1 and V is TRBV6-4, with D possibly TRBD2 on 6 matching bases. This TCR came from a man aged 55 to 70 with acute or convalescent COVID-19. The CDR3 DNA reads as TGTGCCAGCAGTGACTGGAGGGACGCTCACAATGAGCAGTTCTTC. Translated: CASSDWRDAHNEQFF.